The rows below give T cell receptor beta chains drawn from one sample of a study of control samples from healthy donors and cancer patients. The repertoire was sequenced with immunoSEQ multiplex PCR; TCRdb's copy has only in-frame clones and lacks some. Of 120,000 or so clones listed, about 93% are singletons. The source material was PBMCs. The receptors shown here come from a man in his fifties with head and neck cancer. Both conserved end residues are part of each CDR3. The D gene is left open where the match is weak. Clone size, where shown, is once, few, many, or a class for clones that have expanded.

D,V,J,size,length,CDR3,DNA
-,TRBV4-3,TRBJ1-2,-,14,CASSQAGSGYGYTF,TGCGCCAGCAGCCAAGCAGGGAGTGGCTATGGCTACACCTTC
TRBD1,TRBV5-4,TRBJ1-2,-,17,CASSVGGTGKVDYGYTF,TGTGCCAGCAGCGTGGGGGGGACAGGTAAAGTGGACTATGGCTACACCTTC
-,TRBV19,TRBJ1-1,once,14,CASSIIQGRVPAFF,TGTGCCAGTAGTATAATTCAGGGGCGGGTTCCTGCTTTCTTT
-,TRBV6-5,TRBJ1-3,-,15,CASSFRFTSGNTIYF,TGTGCCAGCAGTTTCAGGTTTACCTCTGGAAACACCATATATTTT
-,TRBV30,TRBJ1-2,-,12,CAWSVGPYGYTF,TGTGCCTGGAGTGTTGGACCCTATGGCTACACCTTC
TRBD2,TRBV5-6,TRBJ2-4,few,16,CASSSTRTSALNIQYF,TGTGCCAGCAGCTCGACCCGGACTAGCGCGCTAAACATTCAGTACTTC
-,TRBV6-1,TRBJ2-5,-,13,CASRHGGIETQYF,TGTGCCAGCAGGCACGGGGGTATAGAGACCCAGTACTTC
-,TRBV4-3,TRBJ2-6,-,19,CASSPQGALKSSGANVLTF,TGCGCCAGCAGCCCTCAAGGGGCGCTAAAAAGTTCTGGGGCCAACGTCCTGACTTTC
-,TRBV12-3/TRBV12-4,TRBJ1-1,-,13,CASSFSFNTEAFF,TGTGCCAGCAGTTTCTCCTTTAACACTGAAGCTTTCTTT
-,TRBV5-5,TRBJ2-2,-,17,CASGARSGTLNTGELFF,TGTGCCAGCGGCGCCCGGTCGGGGACTCTGAACACCGGGGAGCTGTTTTTT
-,TRBV19,TRBJ2-1,-,14,CASSIVGTHNEQFF,TGTGCCAGTAGTATTGTCGGCACCCACAATGAGCAGTTCTTC
-,TRBV5-1,TRBJ2-7,-,16,CASGLGGGPQSYEQYF,TGCGCCAGCGGCCTCGGGGGCGGGCCCCAATCCTACGAGCAGTACTTC
-,TRBV3-1/TRBV3-2,TRBJ2-3,-,16,CASSPTMSEGTDTQYF,TGTGCCAGCAGTCCTACCATGAGTGAGGGCACAGATACGCAGTATTTT
-,TRBV7-9,TRBJ2-3,-,15,CASSLGAGHTDTQYF,TGTGCCAGCAGCTTAGGGGCAGGCCACACAGATACGCAGTATTTT
-,TRBV6-2/TRBV6-3,TRBJ1-6,-,17,CASSDLGPQGEDSPLHF,TGTGCCAGCAGTGACCTGGGACCGCAGGGCGAGGATTCACCCCTCCACTTT
TRBD1,TRBV4-3,TRBJ2-3,-,14,CASSLKVQGDTQYF,TGCGCCAGCAGCCTCAAAGTACAGGGGGATACGCAGTATTTT
TRBD1,TRBV6-2/TRBV6-3,TRBJ1-1,-,13,CASSDAGGTEAFF,TGTGCCAGCAGTGACGCAGGGGGCACTGAAGCTTTCTTT
-,TRBV28,TRBJ2-6,once,15,CASSSTASGANVLTF,TGTGCCAGCAGTTCCACCGCGTCTGGGGCCAACGTCCTGACTTTC
-,TRBV4-3,TRBJ1-4,-,17,CASSQDVGGANYEKLFF,TGCGCCAGCAGCCAAGATGTTGGGGGGGCGAATTATGAAAAACTGTTTTTT
-,TRBV28,TRBJ1-1,-,15,CASSLSGAGITEAFF,TGTGCCAGCAGTTTATCAGGGGCGGGTATTACTGAAGCTTTCTTT
-,TRBV28,TRBJ1-2,once,15,CASSLIGTGNYGYTF,TGTGCCAGCAGCCTGATTGGGACTGGGAACTATGGCTACACCTTC
TRBD1,TRBV14,TRBJ1-4,-,14,CASSSGQGVEKLFF,TGTGCCAGCAGCTCGGGACAGGGCGTTGAAAAACTGTTTTTT
TRBD1,TRBV19,TRBJ1-6,few,15,CASSRRQGSKSPLHF,TGTGCCAGTAGTAGACGACAGGGTAGTAAATCACCCCTCCACTTT
-,TRBV5-5,TRBJ1-2,few,13,CASSSLLGSGYTF,TGTGCCAGCAGCTCTCTCCTAGGCTCTGGCTACACCTTC
-,TRBV10-3,TRBJ1-6,-,17,CAISGDTTSSYNSPLHF,TGTGCCATCAGCGGGGACACCACGAGCTCCTATAATTCACCCCTCCACTTT
TRBD1,TRBV5-1,TRBJ1-2,once,14,CASSLGQGMYGYTF,TGCGCCAGCAGCTTAGGACAGGGGATGTATGGCTACACCTTC
-,TRBV4-1,TRBJ2-7,-,15,CASSQGHGVLHEQYF,TGCGCCAGCAGCCAAGGGCACGGAGTTCTCCACGAGCAGTACTTC
TRBD2,TRBV5-4,TRBJ2-1,-,15,CASSLGASGNNEQFF,TGTGCCAGCAGCTTGGGGGCTAGCGGGAACAATGAGCAGTTCTTC
-,TRBV13,TRBJ2-2,-,13,CASSLPDTGELFF,TGTGCCAGCAGCTTGCCGGACACCGGGGAGCTGTTTTTT
-,TRBV4-2,TRBJ1-5,-,17,CASSQDLGGWTNQPQHF,TGTGCCAGCAGCCAAGATCTGGGAGGGTGGACCAATCAGCCCCAGCATTTT
-,TRBV18,TRBJ2-5,-,13,CASSPRGGETQYF,TGTGCCAGCTCACCCAGGGGAGGAGAGACCCAGTACTTC
-,TRBV6-1,TRBJ1-6,once,15,CASSERGSYNSPLHF,TGTGCCAGCAGTGAACGGGGCTCCTATAATTCACCCCTCCACTTT
-,TRBV19,TRBJ1-2,-,13,CASSPNPNYGYTF,TGTGCCAGTAGCCCCAACCCGAACTATGGCTACACCTTC
TRBD1,TRBV19,TRBJ1-5,-,21,CASSMLPGQAFRAYSNQPQHF,TGTGCCAGTAGTATGCTCCCTGGACAGGCCTTCCGAGCCTATAGCAATCAGCCCCAGCATTTT
-,TRBV7-9,TRBJ2-2,-,15,CASSFQGGLTGELFF,TGTGCCAGCAGCTTCCAAGGGGGTTTAACTGGGGAGCTGTTTTTT
-,TRBV6-2/TRBV6-3,TRBJ2-7,-,13,CASSPDPSYEQYF,TGTGCCAGCAGCCCCGACCCCTCCTACGAGCAGTACTTC
-,TRBV7-9,TRBJ1-2,-,13,CASSLGNGGGYTF,TGTGCCAGCAGCTTAGGGAACGGTGGTGGCTACACCTTC
-,TRBV18,TRBJ2-2,once,18,CASSPPNRGGQNTGELFF,TGTGCCAGCTCACCACCGAATCGCGGGGGCCAGAACACCGGGGAGCTGTTTTTT
-,TRBV2,TRBJ1-2,few,15,CASRTSTGLGYGYTF,TGTGCCAGCAGAACCTCGACAGGTTTAGGCTACGGCTACACCTTC
TRBD1,TRBV5-1,TRBJ2-5,-,15,CASSLITGGGETQYF,TGCGCCAGCAGCTTGATTACAGGGGGAGGAGAGACCCAGTACTTC
TRBD1,TRBV7-2,TRBJ1-6,-,15,CASSFLGQGKAPLHF,TGTGCCAGCAGCTTTCTGGGACAGGGTAAGGCACCCCTCCACTTT
-,TRBV12-5,TRBJ1-2,-,11,CASGLDYGYTF,TGTGCTAGTGGTTTGGACTATGGCTACACCTTC
-,TRBV6-5,TRBJ1-2,-,14,CASSSGLRGNGYTF,TGTGCCAGCAGTTCGGGTCTTAGGGGGAATGGCTACACCTTC
-,TRBV6-5,TRBJ2-7,-,14,CASSFMRGGDEQYF,TGTGCCAGCAGTTTCATGAGGGGAGGTGACGAGCAGTACTTC
TRBD1,TRBV30,TRBJ1-2,-,14,CACPRQGLSYGYTF,TGTGCCTGCCCAAGACAGGGGCTTAGTTATGGCTACACCTTC
-,TRBV5-4,TRBJ2-1,-,12,CASSLVGDEQFF,TGTGCCAGCAGCTTGGTAGGGGATGAGCAGTTCTTC